This TCR beta chain was found in a study of CD8 T cells in Susac syndrome. V lost 0 bases, J lost 1 base, and 12 bases lay in between. This CDR3 has 16 amino acids. Germline V lookup: CDR1 MNHEY, CDR2 SVGEGT. This clonotype was seen once. Random hexamers served to reverse transcribe roughly 0.45 to 1 ug RNA. TCRdb re-derived calls from the immunoSEQ multiplex PCR reads in MiXCR, one entry per CDR3 protein. The repertoire holds tens of thousands of distinct CDR3 sequences, with roughly 93% as singletons. This clonotype originated in a human donor with Susac syndrome. Specimen: CD4+ T cells from PBMCs. The rearrangement joins TRBV6-2 or TRBV6-3 to TRBJ2-5; possible D gene TRBD2, 7 bases. CDR3 sequence (DNA): TGTGCCAGCAGTTACTCGGGGGGGGCCTTCCAAGAGACCCAGTACTTC. Its protein product is CASSYSGGAFQETQYF.